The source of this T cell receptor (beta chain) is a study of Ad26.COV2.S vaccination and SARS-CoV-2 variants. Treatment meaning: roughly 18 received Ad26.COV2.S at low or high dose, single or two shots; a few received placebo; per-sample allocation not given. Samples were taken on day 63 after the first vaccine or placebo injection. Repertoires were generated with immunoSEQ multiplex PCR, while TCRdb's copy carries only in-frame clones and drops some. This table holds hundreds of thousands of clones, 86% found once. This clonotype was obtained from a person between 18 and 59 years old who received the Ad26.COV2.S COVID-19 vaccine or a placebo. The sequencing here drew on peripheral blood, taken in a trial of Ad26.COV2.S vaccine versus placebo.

CDR3 bases: TGCGCCAGCAGCCAAGATAGGGGAGACTATGGCTACACCTTC. Its protein is CASSQDRGDYGYTF. V and J are TRBV4-3 and TRBJ1-2; the D gene is possibly TRBD1 (5 bases). The CDR3 extends over 14 amino acids. Germline assignment: CDR1 LGHNA and CDR2 YSLEER. Trimming stripped 0 bases from V and 3 bases from J, with 8 bases between.